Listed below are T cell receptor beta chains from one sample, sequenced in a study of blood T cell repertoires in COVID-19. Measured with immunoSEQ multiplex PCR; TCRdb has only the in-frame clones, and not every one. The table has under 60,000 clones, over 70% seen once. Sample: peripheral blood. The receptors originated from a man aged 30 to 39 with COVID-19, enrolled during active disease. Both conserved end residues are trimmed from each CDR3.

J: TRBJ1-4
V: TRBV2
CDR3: AGSWGGPNEKLF

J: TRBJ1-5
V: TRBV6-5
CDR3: ASRSGNQPQH

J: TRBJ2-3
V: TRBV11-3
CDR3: ASSLGSRGPTDTQY

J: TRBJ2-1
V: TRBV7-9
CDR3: ASSAPRSLAGGGNEQF

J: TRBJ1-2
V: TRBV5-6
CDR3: ASSLGVRAGGYT

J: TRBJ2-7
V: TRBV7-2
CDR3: ASSLPGTGPWEQY

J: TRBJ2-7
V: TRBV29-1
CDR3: SVVRGPYEQY

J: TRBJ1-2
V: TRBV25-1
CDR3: ASSEQGSYGYT

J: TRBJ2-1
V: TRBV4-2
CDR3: ASSLNAMDRDDEQF

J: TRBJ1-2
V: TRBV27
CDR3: ASSDRTRGYGYT

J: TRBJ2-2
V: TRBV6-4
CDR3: ASSPIGTGARAGELF

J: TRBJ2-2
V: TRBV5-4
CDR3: ASSLAGDTGELF

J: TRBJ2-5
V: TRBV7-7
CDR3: ASSLQSLAEETQY

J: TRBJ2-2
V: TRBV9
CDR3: ASSRSGELF

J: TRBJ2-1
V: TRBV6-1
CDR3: ASSEEKYSGSYEQF

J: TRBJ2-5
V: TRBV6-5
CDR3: ASRTQPAGETQY

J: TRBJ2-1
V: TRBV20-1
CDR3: SASTASGQYNEQF

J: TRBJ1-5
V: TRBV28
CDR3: ASSHTGGLSNQPQH

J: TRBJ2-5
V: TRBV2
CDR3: ASSLLEGETQY

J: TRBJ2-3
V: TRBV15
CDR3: ATSVYRDTDTQY

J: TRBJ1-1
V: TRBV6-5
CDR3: ASSRAGNTEAF

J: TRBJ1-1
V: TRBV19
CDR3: ASSFGQPNTEAF

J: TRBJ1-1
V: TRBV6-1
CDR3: ASSEEGHTEAF

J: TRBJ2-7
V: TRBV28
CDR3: ASSWAGQISYEQY

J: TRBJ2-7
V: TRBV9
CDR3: ASSVSWRRERGEQY

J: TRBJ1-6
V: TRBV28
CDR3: ASSPLSHSPLH

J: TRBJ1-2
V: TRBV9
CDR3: ASSAKNRGSGGYT

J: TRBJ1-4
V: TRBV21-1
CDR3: ASSPPPFSTNEKLF

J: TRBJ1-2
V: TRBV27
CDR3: ASSLGDRGYGYT

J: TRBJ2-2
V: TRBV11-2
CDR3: ASSFSRTGGGELF

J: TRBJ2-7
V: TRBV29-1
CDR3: SVGQGSYEQY

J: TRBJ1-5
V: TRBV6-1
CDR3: ASSENAGGNQPQH

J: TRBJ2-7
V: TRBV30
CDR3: AWRGRGAGYEQY

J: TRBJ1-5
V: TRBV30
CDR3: AWKPGGDQPQH

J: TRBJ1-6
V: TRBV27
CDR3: ASSLLGQVNSPLH

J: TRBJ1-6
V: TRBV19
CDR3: ASSPTGVALH

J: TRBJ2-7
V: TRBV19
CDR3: ASTAGPPGQQY

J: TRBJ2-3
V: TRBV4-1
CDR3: ASSQEEGWADTQY